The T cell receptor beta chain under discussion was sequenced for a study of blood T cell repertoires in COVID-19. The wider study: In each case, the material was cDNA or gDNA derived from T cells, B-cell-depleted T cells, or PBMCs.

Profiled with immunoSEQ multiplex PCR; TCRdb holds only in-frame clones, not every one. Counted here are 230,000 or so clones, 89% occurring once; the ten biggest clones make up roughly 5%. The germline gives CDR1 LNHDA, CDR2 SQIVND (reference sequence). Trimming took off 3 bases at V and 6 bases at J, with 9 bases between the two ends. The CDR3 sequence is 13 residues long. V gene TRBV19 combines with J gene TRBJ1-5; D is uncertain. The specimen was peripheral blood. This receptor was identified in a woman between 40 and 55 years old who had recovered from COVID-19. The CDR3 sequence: CASSISRGQPQHF. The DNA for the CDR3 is TGTGCCAGTAGTATTAGCAGAGGTCAGCCCCAGCATTTT. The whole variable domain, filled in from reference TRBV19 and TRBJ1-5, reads DGGITQSPKYLFRKEGQNVTLSCEQNLNHDAMYWYRQDPGQGLRLIYYSQIVNDFQKGDIAEGYSVSREKKESFPLTVTSAQKNPTAFYLCASSISRGQPQHFGDGTRLSIL.